These 19 T cell receptor beta chains were sequenced from one sample in a study of blood T cell repertoires in COVID-19. The table came from immunoSEQ multiplex PCR; TCRdb's copy has only in-frame clones and leaves some out. The table records some 150,000 clones, around 77% of them present only once. The source material was peripheral blood. These receptors were obtained from a man aged 50 to 59 with active or convalescent COVID-19.

CDR3 sequence: CASSLETGGGRSPLHF. Here the CDR3 DNA reads TGCGCCAGCAGCTTGGAGACAGGGGGCGGCCGTTCACCCCTCCACTTT. This sequence joins TRBV5-1 and TRBJ1-6; 10 bases agree with TRBD1. The V gene end was trimmed by 0 bases and the J gene end by 9 bases; junction bases not matched to a gene: 6. The CDR3 is made up of 16 amino acids. Looked up from germline, CDR1 is SGHRS and CDR2 is YFSETQ.

The V gene is TRBV7-9, the J gene TRBJ2-6; D may be TRBD1 (6 bases). V lost 2 bases, J lost 2 bases, and 13 bases lay in between. The CDR3 has 17 amino acids. Germline V gives CDR1 SEHNR, CDR2 FQNEAQ (reference sequence). The CDR3 protein is CASSLSLGAAGANVLTF. In DNA form, the CDR3 reads TGTGCCAGCAGCTTAAGTCTGGGGGCGGCTGGGGCCAACGTCCTGACTTTC.

V gene TRBV28 combines with J gene TRBJ2-7; tentatively, D is TRBD1 (7 bases). Trimming stripped 6 bases from V and 10 bases from J, with 13 bases between. The CDR3 has 11 amino acids. Per germline, CDR1 MDHEN and CDR2 SYDVKM. CDR3 amino acids: CASSLEGAQYF. The CDR3 bases are TGTGCCAGCAGCTTGGAGGGGGCCCAGTACTTC.

This clone was seen once. The chain recombines TRBV19 with TRBJ2-5; TRBD1 aligns across 7 bases. Trimming took 5 bases from V and 4 from J; bases not matched to a gene: 7. Germline CDR1 LNHDA, CDR2 SQIVND (reference sequence). The CDR3 extends over 14 amino acids. CDR3 nucleotides: TGTGCCAGTAGTTTTACAGGGGCCGGAGAGACCCAGTACTTC. As protein: CASSFTGAGETQYF.

The chain links TRBV11-2 to TRBJ2-7; the match to TRBD2 covers 14 bases. The CDR3 spans 16 residues. Germline CDR1 is SGHAT and CDR2 is FQNNGV. J lost 5 bases, V lost 3 bases, and 6 bases had no gene match. This chain's CDR3 is CASSFIPGLAGDEQYF. As DNA, the CDR3 is TGTGCCAGCAGCTTCATTCCGGGACTAGCGGGAGACGAGCAGTACTTC.

The V call is TRBV6-5, the J call TRBJ2-7; 8 nucleotides align to TRBD1. Germline assignment: CDR1 MNHEY and CDR2 SVGAGI. The CDR3 sequence is 15 residues long. V was pared by 4 bases and J by 0 bases, with 5 bases of the junction left unmatched. CDR3 protein: CASSFRDRHSYEQYF. CDR3 nucleotide sequence: TGTGCCAGCAGTTTCCGGGACAGGCACTCCTACGAGCAGTACTTC.

The V and J genes are TRBV19 and TRBJ2-5; possibly TRBD2 for D (6 bases). V lost 5 bases to trimming and J lost 3 bases, with 16 bases between them. CDR3 length: 15 residues. Germline CDR1 reads LNHDA; CDR2 reads SQIVND (reference sequence). The CDR3 nucleotides are TGTGCCAGTAGTGCCGACGGGGGAAGTGAAGAGACCCAGTACTTC. Translated, it gives CASSADGGSEETQYF. The full variable domain, in which reference TRBV19 and TRBJ2-5 provide the parts outside the CDR3, is DGGITQSPKYLFRKEGQNVTLSCEQNLNHDAMYWYRQDPGQGLRLIYYSQIVNDFQKGDIAEGYSVSREKKESFPLTVTSAQKNPTAFYLCASSADGGSEETQYFGPGTRLLVL.

Only one count was recorded for this clone. The V and J genes are TRBV12-5 and TRBJ2-3; 16 bases are shared with TRBD2. The J segment lost 1 base and the V segment lost 6 bases, leaving 10 bases of the junction unmatched. Germline CDR1 and CDR2: LGHNT and FRNRAP. This CDR3 has 19 residues. The CDR3 bases are TGTGCTAGTGGGCTGGGACTAGCGGGAGGGCTGTTCGGCACAGATACGCAGTATTTT. Amino acids: CASGLGLAGGLFGTDTQYF. Based on the CDR3 plus reference TRBV12-5 and TRBJ2-3, the full variable domain is DARVTQTPRHKVTEMGQEVTMRCQPILGHNTVFWYRQTMMQGLELLAYFRNRAPLDDSGMPKDRFSAEMPDATLATLKIQPSEPRDSAVYFCASGLGLAGGLFGTDTQYFGPGTRLTVL.

The V gene is TRBV5-1, the J gene TRBJ2-1, with 7 bases aligning to TRBD1. CDR3 length: 17 residues. The germline CDR1 and CDR2 sequences are SGHRS and YFSETQ. V lost 4 bases, J lost 1 base, and 11 bases stayed unmatched. The DNA for the CDR3 is TGCGCCAGCAGCAGTCGGGCGGCCAGGGGGTCCTACAATGAGCAGTTCTTC. Translated: CASSSRAARGSYNEQFF.

V gene TRBV7-3 combines with J gene TRBJ2-5; D perhaps matches TRBD2 (6 bases). V lost 5 bases to trimming and J lost 4 bases, with 14 bases between them. This CDR3 is 14 amino acids long. From germline, CDR1 is SGHTA and CDR2 FQGTGA. The CDR3 here is CASSPRGEGETQYF. The CDR3 DNA follows: TGTGCCAGCAGCCCGCGCGGGGAAGGAGAGACCCAGTACTTC.

This clone was seen at least ten times. This chain connects TRBV3-1 (or the pseudogene TRBV3-2) to TRBJ1-1; 8 positions agree with TRBD1. Germline loops: CDR1 LGHDT, CDR2 YNNKEL (reference sequence). V was pared by 5 bases and J by 4 bases, with 9 bases of the junction left unmatched. The CDR3 is 15 amino acids. The CDR3 sequence is CASSTDREWSTEAFF. CDR3 bases: TGTGCCAGCAGCACGGACAGGGAGTGGAGCACTGAAGCTTTCTTT.

This rearrangement joins TRBV12-3 or TRBV12-4 to TRBJ1-1; 9 bases are a match to TRBD1. V gave up 10 bases and J gave up 1 base; unmatched junction bases: 4. The CDR3 is made up of 13 amino acids. In DNA, the CDR3 is TGTGCCACCGTGGACAGGGGGAACACTGAAGCTTTCTTT. Translating it yields CATVDRGNTEAFF.

The V call is TRBV28, the J call TRBJ2-3, with TRBD2 as a possible D gene (5 bases). The CDR3 has 14 amino acids. The germline V gene has CDR1 MDHEN and CDR2 SYDVKM. Trimming cost V 2 bases and J 3 bases, with 9 bases left between them. CDR3: CASSLGLATDTQYF. The CDR3 nucleotides read TGTGCCAGCAGTTTAGGTTTAGCGACAGATACGCAGTATTTT. The variable domain in full, with the rest retrieved from reference TRBV28 and TRBJ2-3, is DVKVTQSSRYLVKRTGEKVFLECVQDMDHENMFWYRQDPGLGLRLIYFSYDVKMKEKGDIPEGYSVSREKKERFSLILESASTNQTSMYLCASSLGLATDTQYFGPGTRLTVL.

This clone came up a few times. The genes are TRBV7-3 and TRBJ1-1; D might be TRBD1 (5 bases). Germline loops: CDR1 SGHTA, CDR2 FQGTGA. Trimming removed 2 bases from V and 1 base from J, with 11 bases in between. This CDR3 is built from 15 residues. CDR3 in DNA: TGTGCCAGCAGCTTATTCGCGCAGGGGAACACTGAAGCTTTCTTT. It translates to CASSLFAQGNTEAFF.

A word on this clone: One end of the junction varies from germline; a read error may be responsible. The chain joins TRBV7-7 to TRBJ2-5; TRBD2 matches 9 bases. In germline, CDR1 is SSHAT, CDR2 FNYEAQ (reference sequence). CDR3 length: 15 residues. The CDR3 is CASSSTSGPQETQYF. The CDR3 nucleotides are TGTGCTAGCAGCTCGACTAGCGGCCCCCAAGAGACCCAGTACTTC.

The rearrangement links TRBV6-1 to TRBJ1-2; D gene unclear. The CDR3 loop spans 16 amino acids. V was cut by 2 bases and J by 1 base, with 14 bases left in between. The germline gives CDR1 MNHNS, CDR2 SASEGT. CDR3 coding DNA: TGTGCCAGCAGTGAACCCGCTTCGGGTTTTAACTATGGCTACACCTTC. The encoded protein is CASSEPASGFNYGYTF.

CDR3 residues: CASSLLRDKDGKLFF. The CDR3 DNA reads TGTGCCAGCAGCTTATTACGGGACAAGGATGGAAAACTGTTTTTT. This chain links TRBV5-6 with TRBJ1-4, with D tentatively TRBD1 (6 bases). Germline lookup yields CDR1 SGHDT and CDR2 YYEEEE. The CDR3 runs 15 residues. V lost 2 bases and J lost 10, with 18 bases in between.

The genes are TRBV19 and TRBJ1-2, with D perhaps TRBD1 (5 bases). The CDR3 has 13 amino acids. Looked up from germline, CDR1 is LNHDA and CDR2 is SQIVND (reference sequence). V lost 2 bases, J lost 5 bases, and 9 bases lay in between. The CDR3 bases are TGTGCCAGTAGTATAACAGGCAGATATGGCTACACCTTC. Translation gives CASSITGRYGYTF. Using reference TRBV19 and TRBJ1-2 for the parts outside the CDR3, the full variable domain is DGGITQSPKYLFRKEGQNVTLSCEQNLNHDAMYWYRQDPGQGLRLIYYSQIVNDFQKGDIAEGYSVSREKKESFPLTVTSAQKNPTAFYLCASSITGRYGYTFGSGTRLTVV.

The chain joins TRBV3-1 (or the pseudogene TRBV3-2) to TRBJ1-6; TRBD1 matches at 9 bases. V lost 7 bases, J lost 13 bases, and 14 bases stayed unmatched. Germline CDR1 and CDR2: LGHDT and YNNKEL (reference sequence). CDR3 length: 15 residues. The CDR3 here is CASTKGDRVLSPLHF. CDR3 nucleotides: TGTGCCAGCACTAAAGGGGACAGGGTGCTGTCTCCCCTCCACTTT.